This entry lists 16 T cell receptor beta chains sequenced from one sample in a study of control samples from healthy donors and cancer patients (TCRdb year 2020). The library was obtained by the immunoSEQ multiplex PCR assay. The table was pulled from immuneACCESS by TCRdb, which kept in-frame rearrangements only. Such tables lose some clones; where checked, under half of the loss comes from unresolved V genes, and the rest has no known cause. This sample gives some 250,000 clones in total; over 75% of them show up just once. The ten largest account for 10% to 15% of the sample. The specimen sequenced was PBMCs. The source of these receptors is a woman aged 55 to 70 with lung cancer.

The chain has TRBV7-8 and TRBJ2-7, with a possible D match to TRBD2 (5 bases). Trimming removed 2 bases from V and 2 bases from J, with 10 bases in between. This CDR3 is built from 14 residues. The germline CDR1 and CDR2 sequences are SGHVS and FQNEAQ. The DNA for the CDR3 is TGTGCCAGCAGCTTAACTCGGGGAGCCTACGAGCAGTACTTC. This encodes CASSLTRGAYEQYF.

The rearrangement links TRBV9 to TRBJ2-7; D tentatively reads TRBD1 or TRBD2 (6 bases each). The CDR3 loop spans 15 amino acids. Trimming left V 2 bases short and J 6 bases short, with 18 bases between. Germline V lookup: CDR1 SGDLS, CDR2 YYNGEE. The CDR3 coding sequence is TGTGCCAGCAGCGTGGACAGACTAGTTACGTCCGAGCAGTACTTC. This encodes CASSVDRLVTSEQYF.

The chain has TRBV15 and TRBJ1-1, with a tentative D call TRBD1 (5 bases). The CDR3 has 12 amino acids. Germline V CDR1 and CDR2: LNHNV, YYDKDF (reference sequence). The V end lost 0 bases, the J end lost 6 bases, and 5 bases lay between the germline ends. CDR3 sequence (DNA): TGTGCCACCAGCAGAGAACAGGCTGAAGCTTTCTTT. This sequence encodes CATSREQAEAFF.

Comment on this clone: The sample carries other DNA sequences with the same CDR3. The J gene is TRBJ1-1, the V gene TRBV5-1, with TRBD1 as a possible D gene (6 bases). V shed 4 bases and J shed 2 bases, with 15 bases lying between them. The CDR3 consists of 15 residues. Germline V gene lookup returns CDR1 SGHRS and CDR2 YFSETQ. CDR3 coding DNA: TGCGCCAGCAGCCCACGTGGGGGGGCAAACACTGAAGCTTTCTTT. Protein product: CASSPRGGANTEAFF.

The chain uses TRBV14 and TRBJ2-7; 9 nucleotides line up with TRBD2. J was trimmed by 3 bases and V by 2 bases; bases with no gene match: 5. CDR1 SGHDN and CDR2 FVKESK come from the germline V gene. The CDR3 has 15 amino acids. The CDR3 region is CASSQRLAALYEQYF. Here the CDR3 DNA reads TGTGCCAGCAGCCAAAGACTAGCGGCACTCTACGAGCAGTACTTC.

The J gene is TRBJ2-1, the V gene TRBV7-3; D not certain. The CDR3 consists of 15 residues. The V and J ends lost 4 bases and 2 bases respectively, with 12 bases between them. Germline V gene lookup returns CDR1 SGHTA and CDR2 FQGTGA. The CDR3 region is CASSSTRGTYNEQFF. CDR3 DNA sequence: TGTGCCAGCAGCTCGACCCGAGGAACCTACAATGAGCAGTTCTTC.

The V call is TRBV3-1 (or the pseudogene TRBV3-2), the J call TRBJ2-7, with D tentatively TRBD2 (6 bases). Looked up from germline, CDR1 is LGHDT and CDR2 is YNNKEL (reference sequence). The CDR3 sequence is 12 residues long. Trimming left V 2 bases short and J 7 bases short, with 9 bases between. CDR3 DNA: TGTGCCAGCAGCCAATATGGGAGGGAGCAGTACTTC. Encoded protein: CASSQYGREQYF.

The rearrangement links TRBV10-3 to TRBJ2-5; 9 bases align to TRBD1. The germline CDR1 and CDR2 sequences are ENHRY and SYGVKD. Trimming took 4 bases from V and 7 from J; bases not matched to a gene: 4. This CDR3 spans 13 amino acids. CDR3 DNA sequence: TGTGCCATCAGTGGTACAGGGGGCGGGACCCAGTACTTC. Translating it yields CAISGTGGGTQYF.

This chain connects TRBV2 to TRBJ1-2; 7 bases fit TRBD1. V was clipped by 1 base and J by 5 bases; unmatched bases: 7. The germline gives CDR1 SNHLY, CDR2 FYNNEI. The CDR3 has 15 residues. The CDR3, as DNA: TGTGCCAGCAGTGAAGGCCGACAGGGCGCGTATGGCTACACCTTC. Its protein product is CASSEGRQGAYGYTF.

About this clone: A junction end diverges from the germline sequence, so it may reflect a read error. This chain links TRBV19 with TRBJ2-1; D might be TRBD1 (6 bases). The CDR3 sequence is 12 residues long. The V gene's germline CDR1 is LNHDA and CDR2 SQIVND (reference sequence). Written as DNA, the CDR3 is TGTGCCAGTAGTATCGGCCCCGGACAGAGTGTCTTC. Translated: CASSIGPGQSVF.

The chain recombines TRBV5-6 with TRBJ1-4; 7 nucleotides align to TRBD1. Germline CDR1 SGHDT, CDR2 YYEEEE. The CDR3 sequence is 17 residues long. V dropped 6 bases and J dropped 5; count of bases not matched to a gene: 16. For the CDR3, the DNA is TGTGCCAGCACCTCTTATCGCCGGACAGGAGGAAATGAAAAACTGTTTTTT. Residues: CASTSYRRTGGNEKLFF.

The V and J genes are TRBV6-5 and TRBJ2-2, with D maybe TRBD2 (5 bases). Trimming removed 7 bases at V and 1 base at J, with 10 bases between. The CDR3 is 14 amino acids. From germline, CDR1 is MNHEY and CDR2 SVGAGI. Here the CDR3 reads CASTRGENTGELFF. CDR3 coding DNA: TGTGCCAGCACCCGGGGAGAGAACACCGGGGAGCTGTTTTTT.

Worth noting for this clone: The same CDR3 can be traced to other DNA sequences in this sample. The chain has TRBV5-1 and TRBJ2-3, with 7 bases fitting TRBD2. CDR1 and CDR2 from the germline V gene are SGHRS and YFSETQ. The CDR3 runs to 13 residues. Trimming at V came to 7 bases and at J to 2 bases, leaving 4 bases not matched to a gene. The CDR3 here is CASSRDYTDTQYF. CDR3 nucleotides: TGCGCCAGCTCCCGGGACTACACAGATACGCAGTATTTT.

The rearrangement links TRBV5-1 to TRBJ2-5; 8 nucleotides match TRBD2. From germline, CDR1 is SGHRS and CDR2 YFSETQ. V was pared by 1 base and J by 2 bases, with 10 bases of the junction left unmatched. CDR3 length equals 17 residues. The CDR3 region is CASSLNFPGLGQETQYF. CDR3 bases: TGCGCCAGCAGCTTGAATTTCCCGGGACTAGGGCAAGAGACCCAGTACTTC.

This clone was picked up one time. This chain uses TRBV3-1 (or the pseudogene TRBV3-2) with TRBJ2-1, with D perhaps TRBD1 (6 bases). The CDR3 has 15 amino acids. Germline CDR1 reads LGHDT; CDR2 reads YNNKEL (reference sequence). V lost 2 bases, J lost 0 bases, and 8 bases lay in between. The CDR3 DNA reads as TGTGCCAGCAGCCAAATGACAGGCTCCTACAATGAGCAGTTCTTC. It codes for CASSQMTGSYNEQFF.

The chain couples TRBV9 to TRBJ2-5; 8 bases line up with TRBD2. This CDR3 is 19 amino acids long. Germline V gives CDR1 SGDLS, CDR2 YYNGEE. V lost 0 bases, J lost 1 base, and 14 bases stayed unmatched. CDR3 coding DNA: TGTGCCAGCAGCGTAGCGGGGGGAATCGGGACTAGTTTCCAAGAGACCCAGTACTTC. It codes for CASSVAGGIGTSFQETQYF.